This TCR beta chain was recovered during a study of technical replicates of blood from four donors. Assay: immunoSEQ multiplex PCR; the TCRdb copy retains only in-frame clones and omits some. The table has nearly 90,000 clones, around 95% seen once. Germline V gene lookup returns CDR1 MNHEY and CDR2 SMNVEV (reference sequence). V shed 3 bases, J shed 4 bases, and the junction held 7 bases outside the gene matches. The CDR3 totals 16 residues. The receptor was derived from a human donor in good health. Sequencing input: T cells isolated from PBMCs. This sequence joins TRBV27 and TRBJ2-3; TRBD2 aligns across 10 bases. The CDR3 reads CASSLKLLAGADTQYF. In DNA, the CDR3 is TGTGCCAGCAGTTTGAAGTTGCTAGCGGGAGCAGATACGCAGTATTTT.